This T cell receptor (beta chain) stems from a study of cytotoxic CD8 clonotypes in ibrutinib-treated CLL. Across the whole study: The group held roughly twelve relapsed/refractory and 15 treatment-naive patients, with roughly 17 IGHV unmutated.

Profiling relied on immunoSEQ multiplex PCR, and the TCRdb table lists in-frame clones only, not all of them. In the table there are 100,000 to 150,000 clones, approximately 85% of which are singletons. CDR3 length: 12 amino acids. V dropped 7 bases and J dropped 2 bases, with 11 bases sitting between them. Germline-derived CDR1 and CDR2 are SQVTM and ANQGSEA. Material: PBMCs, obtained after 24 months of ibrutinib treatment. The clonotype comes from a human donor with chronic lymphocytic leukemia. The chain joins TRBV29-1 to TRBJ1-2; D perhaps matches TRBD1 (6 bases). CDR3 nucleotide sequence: TGCAGCGCGACTGACAGGAACTATGGCTACACCTTC. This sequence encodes CSATDRNYGYTF.